The rows below give T cell receptor beta chains drawn from one sample of a study of blood T cell repertoires in COVID-19. The table came from immunoSEQ multiplex PCR; TCRdb's copy has only in-frame clones and leaves some out. The sample includes 210,000 or so clones, 81% seen only once; the top ten take just under 9%. Input material: PBMCs or T cells enriched from blood (not recorded which). These receptors originate from a woman aged 45-60 years with acute COVID-19. CDR3s include the opening cysteine and the closing phenylalanine or tryptophan. D genes are given only for firm matches. Part of the rows lack a size; the others show once, few, many or a class for expanded clones.

v_gene	j_gene	d_gene	abundance	CDR3aa	CDR3nt
TRBV5-1	TRBJ2-5	-	-	CASSLAGYQETQYF	TGCGCCAGCAGCTTGGCGGGGTACCAAGAGACCCAGTACTTC
TRBV7-9	TRBJ1-1	-	once	CASSSDYEAFF	TGTGCCAGCAGCTCAGACTATGAAGCTTTCTTT
TRBV7-2	TRBJ2-7	TRBD2	-	CASSSREALNYEQYF	TGTGCCAGCAGCTCCCGGGAGGCCCTCAACTACGAGCAGTACTTC
TRBV27	TRBJ2-2	-	-	CASTRVRYTGELFF	TGTGCCAGCACCCGGGTCCGGTACACCGGGGAGCTGTTTTTT
TRBV7-2	TRBJ2-7	-	-	CASSLQYEQYF	TGTGCCAGCAGCTTACAGTACGAGCAGTACTTC
TRBV19	TRBJ1-5	-	-	CASSGGLYSNQPQHF	TGTGCCAGTAGTGGGGGCCTATATAGCAATCAGCCCCAGCATTTT
TRBV12-3/TRBV12-4	TRBJ1-3	-	-	CAGETGNTIYF	TGTGCCGGGGAGACTGGAAACACCATATATTTT
TRBV7-9	TRBJ1-6	TRBD1	few	CASSARQGEDSPLHF	TGTGCCAGCAGCGCCCGACAGGGTGAGGATTCACCCCTCCACTTT
TRBV29-1	TRBJ2-7	-	-	CSVDGGFLGYEQYF	TGCAGCGTTGATGGGGGGTTCTTGGGCTACGAGCAGTACTTC
TRBV6-2/TRBV6-3	TRBJ2-7	-	-	CASSRRVGVEQYF	TGTGCCAGCAGTAGGAGGGTAGGGGTCGAGCAGTACTTC
TRBV7-2	TRBJ2-2	-	-	CASSPGNKPNTGELFF	TGTGCCAGCAGCCCCGGGAATAAACCGAACACCGGGGAGCTGTTTTTT
TRBV5-1	TRBJ1-1	-	-	CASSRGQSEAFF	TGCGCCAGCAGTCGAGGACAGTCAGAAGCTTTCTTT
TRBV11-2	TRBJ2-7	-	-	CASSLTGGSYEQYF	TGTGCCAGCAGCTTAACCGGGGGTTCCTACGAGCAGTACTTC
TRBV25-1	TRBJ1-1	-	-	CASSRAGTITEAFF	TGTGCCAGCAGTAGGGCAGGGACAATAACTGAAGCTTTCTTT
TRBV6-5	TRBJ2-7	TRBD1	-	CASRSGTGAYEQYF	TGTGCCAGCAGATCCGGGACAGGGGCCTACGAGCAGTACTTC
TRBV7-2	TRBJ2-5	-	once	CASSWTAVGETQYF	TGTGCCAGCAGCTGGACTGCCGTGGGGGAGACCCAGTACTTC
TRBV11-2	TRBJ1-2	-	-	CASSPLTGFYGYTF	TGTGCCAGCAGCCCCTTGACGGGATTCTATGGCTACACCTTC
TRBV5-6	TRBJ2-2	TRBD1	-	CASSLVIRTGNAPGELFF	TGTGCCAGCAGCTTGGTAATCCGGACAGGGAATGCCCCCGGGGAGCTGTTTTTT
TRBV18	TRBJ2-3	-	-	CASSRNGHGDTQYF	TGTGCCAGCTCACGTAATGGGCATGGAGATACGCAGTATTTT
TRBV28	TRBJ2-2	TRBD2	-	CASSSLEGLPNTGELFF	TGTGCCAGCAGTTCCTTAGAGGGACTACCAAACACCGGGGAGCTGTTTTTT
TRBV6-2/TRBV6-3	TRBJ1-1	-	once	CASSYRGWNTEAFF	TGTGCCAGCAGTTACCGGGGATGGAACACTGAAGCTTTCTTT
TRBV12-5	TRBJ1-5	-	-	CASGLAVYADSNQPQHF	TGTGCTAGTGGTTTGGCCGTTTATGCGGATAGCAATCAGCCCCAGCATTTT
TRBV6-2/TRBV6-3	TRBJ1-5	TRBD1	few	CASNPTEGARIQPQHF	TGTGCCAGCAACCCTACAGAGGGGGCGAGAATTCAGCCCCAGCATTTT
TRBV5-1	TRBJ2-7	-	-	CASSLATGPGQYF	TGCGCCAGCAGCTTGGCCACAGGGCCCGGGCAGTACTTC
TRBV19	TRBJ2-7	TRBD1	-	CASRPQGASVYEQYF	TGTGCCAGTAGGCCGCAGGGGGCATCAGTCTACGAGCAGTACTTC
TRBV28	TRBJ1-4	TRBD1	few	CATRQTGYNEKLFF	TGTGCCACCCGGCAGACAGGGTATAATGAAAAACTGTTTTTT
TRBV5-1	TRBJ2-5	-	-	CASSSLDRHQETQYF	TGCGCCAGCAGCTCTCTTGACAGGCACCAAGAGACCCAGTACTTC
TRBV27	TRBJ1-5	TRBD1	-	CASSEGTGGNQPQHF	TGTGCCAGCAGTGAGGGGACAGGGGGAAATCAGCCCCAGCATTTT
TRBV19	TRBJ1-1	-	once	CASIPHRAFF	TGTGCCAGTATTCCCCATCGGGCTTTCTTT
TRBV11-2	TRBJ2-5	-	-	CATHRGGQETQYF	TGTGCCACCCACAGGGGGGGGCAAGAGACCCAGTACTTC
TRBV28	TRBJ2-7	TRBD2	-	CASTNSGRAPYEQYF	TGTGCCAGCACCAATAGCGGGAGGGCCCCCTACGAGCAGTACTTC
TRBV5-1	TRBJ2-7	TRBD1	-	CASSSGQGNSYEQYF	TGCGCCAGCAGCTCCGGACAGGGAAACAGCTACGAGCAGTACTTC